These 16 T cell receptor beta chains were sequenced from one sample in a study of blood T cells in healthy people across ages. A second about 7 to 11 cycle PCR used barcoded and J-beta primers. TCRdb called the 5' RACE reads again in MiXCR, with one record for every CDR3 protein. The sample has roughly 1,500,000 distinct CDR3 sequences; 30% to 35% are singletons. Source material: blood. Receptors were obtained from a woman aged 30 to 39 in good health.

V is TRBV20-1 and J is TRBJ1-1, with TRBD1 matching 10 bases. Germline assignment: CDR1 DFQATT and CDR2 SNEGSKA (reference sequence). With 3 bases clipped from V and 12 bases from J, the junction kept 7 bases outside the gene matches. The CDR3 is 12 amino acids. The CDR3: CSARDRGFQTFF. Here the CDR3 DNA reads TGCAGTGCTAGGGACAGGGGGTTTCAAACTTTCTTT.

The table lists this clonotype with many counts. The rearrangement links TRBV27 to TRBJ2-3, with 10 bases matching TRBD1. V was pared by 3 bases and J by 1 base, with 1 base of the junction left unmatched. The germline gives CDR1 MNHEY, CDR2 SMNVEV (reference sequence). The CDR3 is 15 amino acids. CDR3 in DNA: TGTGCCAGCAGTTTCGGGACAGGGGGCACAGATACGCAGTATTTT. It is translated as CASSFGTGGTDTQYF.

The chain uses TRBV20-1 and TRBJ2-5, with D perhaps TRBD2 (6 bases). The DNA end lines up better with TRBJ2-7; the J call may be wrong. The CDR3 is made up of 13 amino acids. CDR1 and CDR2 (germline): DFQATT, SNEGSKA (reference sequence). CDR3: CSAGGTGEDEQYF. The CDR3 DNA is TGCAGTGCTGGGGGGACGGGAGAGGACGAGCAGTACTTC.

In this sample, this clonotype turned up a few times. J is TRBJ2-1 and V is TRBV18; perhaps TRBD2 as D (6 bases). CDR1 is KGHSH, CDR2 LQKENI, per germline. V was pared by 4 bases and J by 6 bases, with 22 bases between. This CDR3 spans 17 amino acids. CDR3 sequence reads: CASSLRRGGHKPNEQFF. In DNA form, the CDR3 reads TGTGCCAGCTCACTACGTCGAGGAGGGCACAAGCCCAATGAGCAGTTCTTC. The whole variable domain, filled in from reference TRBV18 and TRBJ2-1, reads NAGVMQNPRHLVRRRGQEARLRCSPMKGHSHVYWYRQLPEEGLKFMVYLQKENIIDESGMPKERFSAEFPKEGPSILRIQQVVRGDSAAYFCASSLRRGGHKPNEQFFGPGTRLTVL.

CDR3 amino acids: CSVKRRGGYNEQFF. The CDR3 nucleotides read TGCAGTGTTAAGCGGCGGGGGGGCTACAATGAGCAGTTCTTC. The J gene is TRBJ2-1, the V gene TRBV20-1, with 9 bases aligning to TRBD2. Germline V CDR1 and CDR2: DFQATT, SNEGSKA (reference sequence). The J segment lost 3 bases and the V segment lost 7 bases, leaving 7 bases of the junction unmatched. This CDR3 has 14 amino acids.

J is TRBJ1-1 and V is TRBV24-1, with 8 bases aligning to TRBD1. The CDR3 length is 13 residues. Trimming removed 4 bases from V and 7 bases from J; junction bases left unmatched: 4. CDR1 and CDR2 (germline): KGHDR, SFDVKD. DNA for the CDR3: TGTGCCACCAGTGACTCCGGACAGGGTGAAGCTTTCTTT. Its protein product is CATSDSGQGEAFF.

This clonotype was observed a few times. This chain joins TRBV7-9 and TRBJ2-7; 10 bases are a match to TRBD1. Germline assignment: CDR1 SEHNR and CDR2 FQNEAQ (reference sequence). CDR3 size: 14 residues. After removal of 6 bases from V and 3 bases from J, the junction contained 5 bases not matched to a gene. The CDR3 reads CASSEDRGVYEQYF. The CDR3 DNA reads as TGTGCCAGCAGTGAGGACAGGGGGGTCTACGAGCAGTACTTC.

The chain combines TRBV27 with TRBJ2-7, with D tentatively TRBD2 (5 bases). Germline V gene sequence: CDR1 MNHEY, CDR2 SMNVEV (reference sequence). The CDR3 is made up of 14 amino acids. Trimming took 2 bases from V and 5 from J, leaving 13 bases between them. CDR3 sequence reads: CASSLGVSVHEQYF. The CDR3 coding sequence is TGTGCCAGCAGTTTAGGGGTTAGCGTCCACGAGCAGTACTTC.

The V and J genes are TRBV30 and TRBJ2-7; the D is unclear. The germline V and J ends were trimmed by 5 bases and 5 bases, with 16 bases remaining between them. The CDR3 contains 13 residues. Germline values: CDR1 GTSNPN, CDR2 SVGIG (reference sequence). The CDR3 DNA is TGTGCCTGGGACAAGGTCCCTAATAACGAGCAGTACTTC. Translating it yields CAWDKVPNNEQYF.

There are a few counts of this clonotype. The chain joins TRBV12-3 or TRBV12-4 to TRBJ2-5, with 7 bases fitting TRBD2. J lost 2 bases, V lost 7 bases, and 10 bases had no gene match. The length of the CDR3 is 15 residues. This chain's CDR3 is CASTLEGSGQETQYF. The DNA for the CDR3 is TGTGCCAGCACCCTAGAAGGTAGCGGGCAAGAGACCCAGTACTTC.

This clonotype was counted only a few times. The CDR3 protein is CSGTLAGGNTDTQYF. The CDR3 nucleotides are TGCAGTGGAACGCTAGCGGGGGGGAATACAGATACGCAGTATTTT. The V call is TRBV20-1, the J call TRBJ2-3, with 12 bases that match TRBD2. Germline CDR1 is DFQATT and CDR2 is SNEGSKA (reference sequence). The CDR3 consists of 15 residues. The ends lost 7 bases at V and 3 bases at J; junction bases unmatched: 8.

The chain employs TRBV20-1 and TRBJ2-3, with 9 nucleotides matching TRBD2. The CDR3 contains 15 residues. Unmatched junction bases numbered 5, after V lost 4 bases and J lost 0 bases. Germline lookup yields CDR1 DFQATT and CDR2 SNEGSKA (reference sequence). The CDR3 DNA sequence: TGCAGTGCTAAACCCGCGGGGGGGAGCACAGATACGCAGTATTTT. Its translation: CSAKPAGGSTDTQYF.

The V gene is TRBV5-1, the J gene TRBJ2-1; a possible D gene is TRBD2 (6 bases). The last part of the DNA fits TRBJ2-7 better; the J call may be wrong. The CDR3 is 13 residues long. Per germline, CDR1 SGHRS and CDR2 YFSETQ. CDR3 nucleotide sequence: TGCGCCAGCAGCGGGTCCCTAGCGAACGAGCAGTACTTC. Amino acid sequence: CASSGSLANEQYF.

This clonotype was seen more than once but under ten times. The V and J genes are TRBV7-2 and TRBJ2-3; 7 bases agree with TRBD2. The length of the CDR3 is 16 residues. Germline loops: CDR1 SGHTA, CDR2 FQGNSA. The V gene end was trimmed by 0 bases and the J gene end by 1 base; junction bases not matched to a gene: 4. The CDR3 spells CASSLAQLAGTDTQYF. CDR3 coding DNA: TGTGCCAGCAGCTTAGCTCAGCTAGCGGGCACAGATACGCAGTATTTT. The variable domain in full, completed from reference TRBV7-2 and TRBJ2-3, reads GAGVSQSPSNKVTEKGKDVELRCDPISGHTALYWYRQSLGQGLEFLIYFQGNSAPDKSGLPSDRFSAERTGGSVSTLTIQRTQQEDSAVYLCASSLAQLAGTDTQYFGPGTRLTVL.

The chain couples TRBV3-1 to TRBJ2-1; D uncertain. With 2 bases removed from V and 9 bases from J, the gap between germline ends came to 8 bases. The CDR3 runs 12 residues. Germline-derived CDR1 and CDR2 are LGHDT and YNNKEL (reference sequence). The CDR3 protein is CASSQSRTEQFF. The CDR3 nucleotides read TGTGCCAGCAGCCAAAGTCGGACTGAGCAGTTCTTC.

This chain connects TRBV28 to TRBJ2-3; 11 positions match TRBD1. Germline CDR1 and CDR2: MDHEN and SYDVKM. The trim removed 6 bases at V and 3 bases at J, leaving 5 bases unmatched. This CDR3 is 15 amino acids long. The CDR3 DNA reads as TGTGCCAGCAGGAGGGACAGGGGGTTGACAGATACGCAGTATTTT. Its protein is CASRRDRGLTDTQYF.